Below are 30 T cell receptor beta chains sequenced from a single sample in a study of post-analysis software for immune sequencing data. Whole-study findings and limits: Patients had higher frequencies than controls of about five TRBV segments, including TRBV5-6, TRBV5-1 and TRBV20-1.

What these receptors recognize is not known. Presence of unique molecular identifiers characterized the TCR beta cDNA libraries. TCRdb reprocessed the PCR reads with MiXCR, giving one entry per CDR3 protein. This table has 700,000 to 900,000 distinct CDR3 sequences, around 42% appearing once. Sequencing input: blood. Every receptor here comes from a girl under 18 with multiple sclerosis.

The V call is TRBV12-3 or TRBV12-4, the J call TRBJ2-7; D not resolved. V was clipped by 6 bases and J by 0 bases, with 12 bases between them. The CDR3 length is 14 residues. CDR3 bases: TGTGCCAGCAGCTTCGACGGTAGCTCCTACGAGCAGTACTTC. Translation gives CASSFDGSSYEQYF.

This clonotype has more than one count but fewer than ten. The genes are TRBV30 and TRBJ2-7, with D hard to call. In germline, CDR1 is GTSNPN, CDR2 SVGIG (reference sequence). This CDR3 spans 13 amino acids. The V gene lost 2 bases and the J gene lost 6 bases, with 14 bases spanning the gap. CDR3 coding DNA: TGTGCCTGGAGTCCCCTCAACAAGCCCGAGCAGTACTTC. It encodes CAWSPLNKPEQYF.

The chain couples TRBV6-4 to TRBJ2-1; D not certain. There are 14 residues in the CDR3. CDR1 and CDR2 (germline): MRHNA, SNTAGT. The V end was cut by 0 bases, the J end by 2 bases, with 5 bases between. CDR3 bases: TGTGCCAGCAGTGACTCGACGGCCTACAATGAGCAGTTCTTC. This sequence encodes CASSDSTAYNEQFF.

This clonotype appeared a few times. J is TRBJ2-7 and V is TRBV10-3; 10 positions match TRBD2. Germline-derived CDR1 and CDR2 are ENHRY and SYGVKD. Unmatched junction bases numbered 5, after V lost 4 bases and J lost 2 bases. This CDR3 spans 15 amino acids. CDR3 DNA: TGTGCCATCAGTGTCGGGCTAGCGGGAGCCTACGAGCAGTACTTC. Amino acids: CAISVGLAGAYEQYF.

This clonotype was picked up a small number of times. This CDR3 is CASSSLRLHGYTF. CDR3 sequence (DNA): TGTGCCAGCAGCTCACTGCGACTTCATGGCTACACCTTC. V is TRBV7-8 and J is TRBJ1-2; D is unclear. Germline V gene data show CDR1 as SGHVS and CDR2 as FQNEAQ. The germline V and J ends were trimmed by 4 bases and 6 bases, with 12 bases remaining between them. The CDR3 totals 13 residues.

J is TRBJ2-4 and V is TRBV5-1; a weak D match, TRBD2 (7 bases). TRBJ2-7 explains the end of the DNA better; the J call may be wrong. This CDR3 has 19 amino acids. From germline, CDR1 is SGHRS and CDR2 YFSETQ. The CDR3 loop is CASSLRGAGLAVLSYEQYF. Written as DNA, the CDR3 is TGCGCCAGCAGCTTGCGGGGGGCCGGTCTAGCGGTTCTGTCCTACGAGCAGTACTTC.

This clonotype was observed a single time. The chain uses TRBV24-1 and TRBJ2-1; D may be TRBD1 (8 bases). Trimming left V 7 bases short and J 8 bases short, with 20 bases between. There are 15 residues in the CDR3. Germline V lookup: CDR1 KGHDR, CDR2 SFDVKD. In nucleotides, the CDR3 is TGTGCCACCAGAACAGGGGGAGGGCAAAGCTATGAGCAGTTCTTC. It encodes CATRTGGGQSYEQFF.

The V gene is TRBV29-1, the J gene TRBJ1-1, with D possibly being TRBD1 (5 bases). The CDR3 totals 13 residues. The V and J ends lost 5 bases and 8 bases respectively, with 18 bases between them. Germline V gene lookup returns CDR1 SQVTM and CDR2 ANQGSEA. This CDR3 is CSVRGTARKEAFF. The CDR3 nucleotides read TGCAGCGTTCGAGGGACCGCCCGAAAGGAAGCTTTCTTT.

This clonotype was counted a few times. The CDR3 DNA follows: TGTGCCGCCAGTTCGGTTTCTAGCACAGATACGCAGTATTTT. Protein sequence: CAASSVSSTDTQYF. The chain carries TRBV10-3 and TRBJ2-3; D is unresolved. Germline values: CDR1 ENHRY, CDR2 SYGVKD. This CDR3 is 14 amino acids long. V was cut by 11 bases and J by 0 bases, with 15 bases left in between.

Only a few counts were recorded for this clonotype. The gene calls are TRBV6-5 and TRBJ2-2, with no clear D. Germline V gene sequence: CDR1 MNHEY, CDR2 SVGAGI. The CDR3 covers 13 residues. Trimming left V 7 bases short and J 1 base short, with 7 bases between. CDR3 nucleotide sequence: TGTGCCAGCAAGATCTTGAACACCGGGGAGCTGTTTTTT. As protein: CASKILNTGELFF.

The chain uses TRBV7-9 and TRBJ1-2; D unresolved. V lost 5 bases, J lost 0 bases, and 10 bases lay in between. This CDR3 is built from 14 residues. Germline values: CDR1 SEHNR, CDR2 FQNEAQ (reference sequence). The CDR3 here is CASSPTGTNYGYTF. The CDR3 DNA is TGTGCCAGCAGCCCAACCGGGACTAACTATGGCTACACCTTC.

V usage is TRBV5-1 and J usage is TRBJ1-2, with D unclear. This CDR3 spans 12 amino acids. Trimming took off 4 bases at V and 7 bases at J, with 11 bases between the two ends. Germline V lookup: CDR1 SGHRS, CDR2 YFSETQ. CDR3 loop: CASSQDGVGYTF. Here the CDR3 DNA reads TGCGCCAGCAGCCAAGACGGGGTTGGCTACACCTTC.

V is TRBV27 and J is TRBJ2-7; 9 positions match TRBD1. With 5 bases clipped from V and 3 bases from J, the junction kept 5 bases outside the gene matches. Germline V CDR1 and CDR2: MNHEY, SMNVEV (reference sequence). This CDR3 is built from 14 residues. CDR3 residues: CASSRGQGHYEQYF. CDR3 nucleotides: TGTGCCAGCAGTCGGGGACAGGGCCACTACGAGCAGTACTTC.

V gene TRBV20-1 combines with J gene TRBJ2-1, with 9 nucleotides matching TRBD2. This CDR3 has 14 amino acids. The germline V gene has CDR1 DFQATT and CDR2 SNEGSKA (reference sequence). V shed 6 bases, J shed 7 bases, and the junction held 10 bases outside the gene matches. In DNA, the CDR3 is TGCAGTGCCCCGGGACTAGCAGGGGTGAATGAGCAGTTCTTC. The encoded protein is CSAPGLAGVNEQFF.

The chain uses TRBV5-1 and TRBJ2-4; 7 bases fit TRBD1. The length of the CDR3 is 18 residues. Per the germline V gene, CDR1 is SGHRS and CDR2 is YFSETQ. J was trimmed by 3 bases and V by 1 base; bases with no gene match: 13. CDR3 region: CASSLRQGTFLGKNIQYF. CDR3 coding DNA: TGCGCCAGCAGCTTGAGACAGGGAACGTTCCTTGGCAAAAACATTCAGTACTTC.

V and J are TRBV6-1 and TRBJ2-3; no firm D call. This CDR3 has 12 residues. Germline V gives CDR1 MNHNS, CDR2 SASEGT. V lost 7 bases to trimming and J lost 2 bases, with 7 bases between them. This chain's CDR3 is CASKGFTDTQYF. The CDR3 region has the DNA TGTGCCAGCAAAGGCTTCACAGATACGCAGTATTTT.

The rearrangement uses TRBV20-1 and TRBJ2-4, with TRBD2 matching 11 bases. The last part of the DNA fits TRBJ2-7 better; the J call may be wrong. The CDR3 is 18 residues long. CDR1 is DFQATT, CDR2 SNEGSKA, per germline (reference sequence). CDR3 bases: TGCAGTGCGTTGACGACTAGCGGGACGCTCACGGGCTCTTACGAGCAGTACTTC. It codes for CSALTTSGTLTGSYEQYF.

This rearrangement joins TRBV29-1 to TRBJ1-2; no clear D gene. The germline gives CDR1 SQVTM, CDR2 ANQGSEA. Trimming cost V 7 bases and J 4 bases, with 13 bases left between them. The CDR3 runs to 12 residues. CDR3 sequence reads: CSAPGGSYGYTF. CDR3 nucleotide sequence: TGCAGCGCCCCCGGAGGATCCTATGGCTACACCTTC.

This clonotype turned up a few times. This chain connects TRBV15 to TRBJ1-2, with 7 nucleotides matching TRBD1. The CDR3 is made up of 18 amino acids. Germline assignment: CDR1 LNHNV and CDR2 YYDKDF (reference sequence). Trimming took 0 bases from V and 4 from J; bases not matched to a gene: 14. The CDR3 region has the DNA TGTGCCACCAGCAGAGATGGGGACAGACCTACAGGGTTCTATGGCTACACCTTC. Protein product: CATSRDGDRPTGFYGYTF.

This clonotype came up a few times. CDR3: CASSGPRAESYNEQFF. The DNA for the CDR3 is TGTGCCAGCAGCGGCCCCCGGGCTGAAAGCTACAATGAGCAGTTCTTC. V gene TRBV2 combines with J gene TRBJ2-1; no clear D. V lost 6 bases and J 3 bases, leaving 18 bases between the germline ends. Germline V gene sequence: CDR1 SNHLY, CDR2 FYNNEI. The CDR3 is made up of 16 amino acids.

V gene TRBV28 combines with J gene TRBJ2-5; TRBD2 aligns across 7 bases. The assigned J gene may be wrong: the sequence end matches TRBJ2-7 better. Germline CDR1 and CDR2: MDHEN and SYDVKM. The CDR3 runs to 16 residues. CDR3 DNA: TGTGCCAGCAGTTTAAAGATGGCGGGAGTGTCGTACGAGCAGTACTTC. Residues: CASSLKMAGVSYEQYF.

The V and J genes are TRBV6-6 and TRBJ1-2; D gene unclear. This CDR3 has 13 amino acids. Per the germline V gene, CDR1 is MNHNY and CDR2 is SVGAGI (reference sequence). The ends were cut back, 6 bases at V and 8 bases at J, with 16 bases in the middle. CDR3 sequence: CASRQRRDEGYTF. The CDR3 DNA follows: TGTGCCAGCAGACAGCGACGGGATGAGGGCTACACCTTC.

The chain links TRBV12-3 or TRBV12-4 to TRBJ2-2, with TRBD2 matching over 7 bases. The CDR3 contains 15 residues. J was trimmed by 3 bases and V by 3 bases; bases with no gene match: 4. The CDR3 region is CASSFRLADTGELFF. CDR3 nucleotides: TGTGCCAGCAGTTTTAGGCTAGCGGACACCGGGGAGCTGTTTTTT.

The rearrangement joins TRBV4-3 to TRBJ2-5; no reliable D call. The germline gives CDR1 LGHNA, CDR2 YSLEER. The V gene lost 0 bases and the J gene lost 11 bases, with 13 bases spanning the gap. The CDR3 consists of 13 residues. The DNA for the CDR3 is TGCGCCAGCAGCCAAGATCATGCTGGTGAGCAGTACTTC. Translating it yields CASSQDHAGEQYF.

The CDR3 DNA sequence: TGTGCCAGCAGTGAAATATGGACAGGGGTTCCCAATGAGCAGTTCTTC. This codes for CASSEIWTGVPNEQFF. V is TRBV25-1 and J is TRBJ2-1, with 9 bases identical to TRBD1. The J segment lost 6 bases and the V segment lost 2 bases, leaving 8 bases of the junction unmatched. The V gene's germline CDR1 is MGHDK and CDR2 SYGVNS. CDR3 length: 16 amino acids.

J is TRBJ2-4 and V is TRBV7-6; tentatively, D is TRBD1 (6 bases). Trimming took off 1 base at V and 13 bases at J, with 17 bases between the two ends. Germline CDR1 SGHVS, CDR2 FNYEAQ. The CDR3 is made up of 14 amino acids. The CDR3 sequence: CASSLGGPKGEQYF. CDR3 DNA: TGTGCCAGCAGCTTAGGCGGCCCAAAGGGGGAGCAGTACTTC.

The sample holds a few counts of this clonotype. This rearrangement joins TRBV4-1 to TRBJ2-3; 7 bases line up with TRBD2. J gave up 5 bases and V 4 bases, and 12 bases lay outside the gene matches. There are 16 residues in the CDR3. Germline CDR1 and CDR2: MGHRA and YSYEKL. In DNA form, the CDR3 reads TGCGCCAGCAGCCTCGATGGGGGAGGGCCCGAAGATACGCAGTATTTT. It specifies CASSLDGGGPEDTQYF.

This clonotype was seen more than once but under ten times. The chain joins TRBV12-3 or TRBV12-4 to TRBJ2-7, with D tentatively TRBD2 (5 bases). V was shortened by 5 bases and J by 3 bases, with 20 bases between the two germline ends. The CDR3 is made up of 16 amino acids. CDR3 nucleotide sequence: TGTGCCAGCAGTCTTTCTGCGTGGGAGCGAAACTACGAGCAGTACTTC. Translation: CASSLSAWERNYEQYF.

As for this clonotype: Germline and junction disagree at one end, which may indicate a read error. The CDR3 sequence is CAGSLRLAGGASGNEQFF. DNA for the CDR3: TGTGCCGGCAGCTTAAGACTAGCGGGAGGCGCGTCGGGGAATGAGCAGTTCTTC. This chain connects TRBV7-8 to TRBJ2-1, with 13 bases identical to TRBD2. From germline, CDR1 is SGHVS and CDR2 FQNEAQ. The CDR3 has 18 amino acids.

The CDR3 DNA follows: TGTGCCAGCAGCCAAGATGTGATAATCGGGCCCTACGAGCAGTACTTC. This sequence encodes CASSQDVIIGPYEQYF. The genes are TRBV3-1 and TRBJ2-7; D is uncertain. V dropped 0 bases and J dropped 2 bases, with 14 bases sitting between them. This CDR3 has 16 amino acids. Germline V gives CDR1 LGHDT, CDR2 YNNKEL (reference sequence).